This T cell receptor (beta chain) was recovered during a study of T-cell reconstitution after alpha-beta-depleted transplantation in children. Construction of the TCRbeta library involved unique molecular identifiers. Each CDR3 protein gets one entry after TCRdb re-called the PCR reads with MiXCR. The data hold about a million distinct CDR3 sequences, with around 30% observed a single time. Trimming took off 5 bases at V and 2 bases at J, with 12 bases between the two ends. The CDR3 is 14 amino acids. Germline values: CDR1 SNHLY, CDR2 FYNNEI. This sequence originates from a boy in the first two years of life who had a stem cell transplant for SCID, so the T cells may come from the graft donor. The source was PBMCs, mostly from graft donor cells, collected 360 days after TCRalphabeta/CD19-depleted stem cell transplant. The V gene is TRBV2, the J gene TRBJ1-1; a weak D match, TRBD1 (6 bases). Written as DNA, the CDR3 is TGTGCCAGCAGTCGACAGGTTCTAAACACTGAAGCTTTCTTT. It translates to CASSRQVLNTEAFF.